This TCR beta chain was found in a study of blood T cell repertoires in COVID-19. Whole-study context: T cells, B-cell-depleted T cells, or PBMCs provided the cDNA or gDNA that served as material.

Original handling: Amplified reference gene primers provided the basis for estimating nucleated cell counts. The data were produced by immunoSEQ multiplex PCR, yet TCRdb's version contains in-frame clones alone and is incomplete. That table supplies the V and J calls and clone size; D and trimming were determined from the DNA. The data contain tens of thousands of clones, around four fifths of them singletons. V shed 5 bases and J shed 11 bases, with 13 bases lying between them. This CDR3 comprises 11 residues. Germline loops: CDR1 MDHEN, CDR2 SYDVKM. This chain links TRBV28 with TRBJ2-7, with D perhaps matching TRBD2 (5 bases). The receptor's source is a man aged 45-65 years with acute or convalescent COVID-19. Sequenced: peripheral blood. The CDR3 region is CASSDQRQKYF. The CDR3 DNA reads TGTGCCAGCAGTGATCAGCGGCAGAAGTACTTC.